This is a list of T cell receptor beta chains from one sample in a study of spatial heterogeneity in lung cancer. TCRdb recomputed calls from the 5' RACE reads with MiXCR, one row per CDR3 protein. Of some 2,900 distinct CDR3 sequences in the sample, about 7% are singletons; the top ten hold roughly 10%. The source was lung tumor tissue, collected at surgery. The source is a female donor with early-stage non-small cell lung cancer. The CDR3 runs from the conserved cysteine through the conserved F or W. A D gene is named only where the DNA matches it firmly. Expanded clones are given a class, and other clones once, few, many or no size at all.

>TRBV7-2|.|TRBJ2-1|medium-sized
CASSLNPGRNEQFF
TGTGCCAGCAGCTTAAATCCAGGCCGCAATGAGCAGTTCTTC
>TRBV20-1|TRBD1|TRBJ2-7|.
CSVGQGRDLREQYF
TGCAGTGTCGGACAGGGGAGGGACCTTCGCGAGCAGTACTTC
>TRBV28|.|TRBJ1-3|many
CASSFVASSGNTIYF
TGTGCCAGCAGTTTCGTGGCCTCCTCTGGAAACACCATATATTTT
>TRBV2|.|TRBJ1-2|medium-sized
CASKGQGEGSFYGYTF
TGTGCCAGCAAGGGGCAGGGAGAGGGGAGCTTCTATGGCTACACCTTC
>TRBV20-1|.|TRBJ2-1|medium-sized
CSAALGGPTLYNEQFF
TGCAGTGCCGCCTTGGGCGGACCCACCCTTTACAATGAGCAGTTCTTC
>TRBV12-3/TRBV12-4|.|TRBJ2-7|large
CASSLAGGRYEQYF
TGTGCCAGCAGTTTAGCGGGGGGCAGGTACGAGCAGTACTTC
>TRBV28|TRBD2|TRBJ2-3|medium-sized
CASKGLAGTDTQYF
TGTGCCAGCAAGGGACTAGCGGGAACAGATACGCAGTATTTT
>TRBV10-2|.|TRBJ2-3|.
CASKQADTQYF
TGCGCCAGCAAACAAGCGGATACGCAGTATTTT
>TRBV11-3|.|TRBJ1-4|medium-sized
CASSTDGDEKLFF
TGTGCCAGCAGCACGGACGGAGATGAAAAACTGTTTTTT
>TRBV28|.|TRBJ1-2|.
CASGIPTGYRGYTF
TGTGCCAGCGGGATACCTACAGGGTATCGGGGCTACACCTTC
>TRBV13|.|TRBJ2-7|medium-sized
CASSPPQGEASEQYF
TGTGCCAGCAGCCCACCTCAGGGGGAGGCCAGCGAGCAGTACTTC
>TRBV4-1|TRBD2|TRBJ2-1|medium-sized
CASSRVPSVGGDEQFF
TGCGCCAGCAGCCGAGTACCTAGCGTCGGGGGGGATGAGCAGTTCTTC
>TRBV29-1|.|TRBJ1-2|medium-sized
CSGEVLEPDNYGYTF
TGCAGCGGAGAGGTTCTGGAACCCGATAACTATGGCTACACCTTC
>TRBV11-2|.|TRBJ2-5|few
CASSPRDQETQYF
TGTGCCAGCAGCCCAAGGGACCAAGAGACCCAGTACTTC
>TRBV5-1|.|TRBJ1-1|many
CASSLGDFTEAFF
TGCGCCAGCAGCTTGGGGGACTTCACTGAAGCTTTCTTT
>TRBV6-2/TRBV6-3|.|TRBJ2-3|many
CASEGPPGDTQYF
TGTGCCAGCGAGGGGCCCCCTGGGGATACGCAGTATTTT
>TRBV12-3/TRBV12-4|TRBD2|TRBJ2-5|medium-sized
CASSLVLAGGLRETQYF
TGTGCCAGCAGTTTAGTCCTAGCGGGGGGCCTCCGAGAGACCCAGTACTTC
>TRBV5-1|.|TRBJ2-2|medium-sized
CASSLPMGPGELFF
TGCGCCAGCAGCTTGCCTATGGGTCCCGGGGAGCTGTTTTTT
>TRBV12-3/TRBV12-4|.|TRBJ2-5|.
CASSLPETQETQYF
TGTGCCAGCAGTTTACCAGAAACACAAGAGACCCAGTACTTC
>TRBV7-8|.|TRBJ1-5|medium-sized
CASSQEVGNQPQHF
TGTGCCAGCAGCCAGGAGGTGGGGAATCAGCCCCAGCATTTT
>TRBV7-3|.|TRBJ1-1|medium-sized
CASSLTNRAEAFF
TGTGCCAGCAGCTTAACCAATAGGGCTGAAGCTTTCTTT
>TRBV5-4|TRBD1|TRBJ2-3|medium-sized
CASSRGQGVDTQYF
TGTGCCAGCAGCCGAGGACAGGGTGTGGATACGCAGTATTTT
>TRBV19|.|TRBJ2-3|many
CATRQVDTQYF
TGTGCCACCAGACAGGTAGATACGCAGTATTTT
>TRBV5-5|.|TRBJ2-1|medium-sized
CASSPGPLGNNEQFF
TGTGCCAGCAGCCCCGGGCCCCTGGGCAACAATGAGCAGTTCTTC
>TRBV7-2|TRBD2|TRBJ2-5|many
CASSFQRGGETQYF
TGTGCCAGCAGCTTTCAGCGCGGGGGAGAGACCCAGTACTTC
>TRBV15|.|TRBJ2-2|many
CATSRDLGGRPGELFF
TGTGCCACCAGCAGAGATCTGGGGGGGCGTCCCGGGGAGCTGTTTTTT
>TRBV7-8|TRBD2|TRBJ2-7|medium-sized
CASSIAGGTYEQYF
TGTGCCAGCAGCATAGCGGGGGGCACCTACGAGCAGTACTTC
>TRBV29-1|.|TRBJ1-2|many
CSVEDRTWENPGYTF
TGCAGCGTTGAAGATCGGACATGGGAGAACCCTGGCTACACCTTC
>TRBV29-1|.|TRBJ2-1|large
CSVDLTPNEQFF
TGCAGCGTTGATCTCACTCCCAATGAGCAGTTCTTC
>TRBV5-6|.|TRBJ2-7|medium-sized
CASSLDVEYEQYF
TGTGCCAGCAGCTTGGACGTTGAGTACGAGCAGTACTTC
>TRBV7-8|.|TRBJ1-2|many
CASSLNLQGGLGGYTF
TGTGCCAGCAGCTTAAACCTCCAAGGGGGTTTGGGTGGCTACACCTTC
>TRBV7-2|TRBD1|TRBJ2-7|medium-sized
CASSLETGVRNEQYF
TGTGCCAGCAGCTTAGAAACAGGGGTCAGGAACGAGCAGTACTTC
>TRBV29-1|.|TRBJ1-3|medium-sized
CSVGGFGTDSGNTIYF
TGCAGCGTTGGCGGATTTGGGACGGACTCTGGAAACACCATATATTTT
>TRBV5-1|.|TRBJ2-2|medium-sized
CASSWVDTGELFF
TGCGCCAGCAGCTGGGTTGACACCGGGGAGCTGTTTTTT
>TRBV20-1|TRBD1|TRBJ2-7|large
CSATTGGEQYF
TGCAGTGCTACAACAGGGGGCGAGCAGTACTTC
>TRBV30|.|TRBJ1-1|medium-sized
CAWAAGVLIAFF
TGTGCCTGGGCCGCAGGGGTCCTGATCGCTTTCTTT
>TRBV9|TRBD2|TRBJ2-3|medium-sized
CASSVELAGSLGTDTQYF
TGTGCCAGCAGCGTAGAACTAGCGGGGAGCCTGGGGACAGATACGCAGTATTTT
>TRBV4-3|.|TRBJ2-1|medium-sized
CASSQDRQTIYNEQFF
TGCGCCAGCAGCCAAGACCGACAGACGATCTACAATGAGCAGTTCTTC
>TRBV2|TRBD1|TRBJ1-4|.
CASTPQGATNEKLFF
TGTGCCAGCACCCCTCAGGGGGCAACTAATGAAAAACTGTTTTTT
>TRBV20-1|TRBD1|TRBJ2-2|medium-sized
CSAPYRGRTGELFF
TGCAGTGCCCCCTACAGGGGGCGAACCGGGGAGCTGTTTTTT
>TRBV5-1|.|TRBJ2-3|medium-sized
CASAKGGSTDTQYF
TGCGCCAGCGCCAAAGGGGGAAGCACAGATACGCAGTATTTT
>TRBV4-3|TRBD1|TRBJ1-2|medium-sized
CASSQEGTGLLYGYTF
TGCGCCAGCAGCCAAGAGGGGACAGGGCTCCTCTATGGCTACACCTTC
>TRBV6-2/TRBV6-3|.|TRBJ1-6|many
CASSYNSPLHF
TGTGCCAGCAGTTATAATTCACCCCTCCACTTT
>TRBV7-4|.|TRBJ2-3|medium-sized
CASPRGDTQYF
TGTGCCAGCCCTCGGGGAGATACGCAGTATTTT
>TRBV7-3|TRBD2|TRBJ2-7|medium-sized
CASSLAGGSIYEQYF
TGTGCCAGCAGCTTAGCGGGGGGATCTATCTACGAGCAGTACTTC
>TRBV6-5|TRBD1|TRBJ2-2|medium-sized
CASRSRGTGNTGELFF
TGTGCCAGCAGGTCCCGCGGGACAGGGAACACCGGGGAGCTGTTTTTT